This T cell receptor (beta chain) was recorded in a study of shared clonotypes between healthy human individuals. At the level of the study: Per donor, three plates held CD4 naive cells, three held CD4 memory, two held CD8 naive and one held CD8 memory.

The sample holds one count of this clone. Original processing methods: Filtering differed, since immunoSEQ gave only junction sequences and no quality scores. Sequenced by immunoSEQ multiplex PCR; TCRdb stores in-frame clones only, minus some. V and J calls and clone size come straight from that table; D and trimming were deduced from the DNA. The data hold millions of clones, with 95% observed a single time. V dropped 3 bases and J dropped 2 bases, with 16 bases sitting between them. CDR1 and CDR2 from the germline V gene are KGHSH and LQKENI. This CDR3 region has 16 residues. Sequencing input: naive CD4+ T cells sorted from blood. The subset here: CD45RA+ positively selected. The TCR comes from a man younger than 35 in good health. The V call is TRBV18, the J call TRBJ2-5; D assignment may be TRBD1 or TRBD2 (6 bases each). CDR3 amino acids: CASSPAVGGRQETQYF. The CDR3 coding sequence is TGTGCCAGCTCACCTGCCGTGGGGGGCCGACAAGAGACCCAGTACTTC.